This is a list of T cell receptor beta chains from one sample in a study of regulatory T cells in long-lasting Graves disease. TCRdb reanalysed the multiplex PCR reads using MiXCR and keeps one entry per CDR3 protein. The sample shows about 220,000 distinct CDR3 sequences, around 20% of them seen only once. These same data were also listed under a study on T cells in Graves' hyperthyroidism and ophthalmopathy.

This sample comprised peripheral blood mononuclear cells (PBMCs), obtained at new diagnosis, from a patient treated with antithyroid drugs. The receptors here all came from a young woman with Graves disease. Both conserved end residues are part of each CDR3.

j_gene | v_gene | CDR3aa
TRBJ1-5 | TRBV2 | CASSERWDQPQHF
TRBJ2-7 | TRBV2 | CASQGRLFYEQYF
TRBJ2-1 | TRBV11-2 | CASSLPMTGGRVYNEQFF
TRBJ1-1 | TRBV5-6 | CASARGRLLRWTEAFF
TRBJ2-5 | TRBV3-1 | CASSQDEQVHETQYF
TRBJ2-1 | TRBV19 | CASSVDAGVSSYNEQFF
TRBJ2-4 | TRBV28 | CASSANRGKAKNIQYF
TRBJ2-3 | TRBV6-5 | CASSLQGAVSTDTQYF
TRBJ1-2 | TRBV12-3/TRBV12-4 | CASSPTGIQYGYTF
TRBJ1-4 | TRBV20-1 | CGARVPGRGGEKLFF
TRBJ1-6 | TRBV27 | CASMRQLNSPLHF
TRBJ2-5 | TRBV5-6 | CASSLALGVQETQYF
TRBJ2-7 | TRBV27 | CASSSTFSGRGVGEQYF
TRBJ2-2 | TRBV19 | CASSPLTGGGPGELFF
TRBJ2-2 | TRBV19 | CASSAPGRWLANTGELFF
TRBJ2-1 | TRBV28 | CASSSFGGGARNEQFF
TRBJ1-2 | TRBV13 | CASSLGQGGGYTF
TRBJ2-4 | TRBV9 | CASSPRSDRTGSVKNIQYF
TRBJ2-5 | TRBV12-5 | CASGSRKGGTQYF
TRBJ1-1 | TRBV19 | CASKMTANTEAFF
TRBJ2-7 | TRBV14 | CASSPGQHYEQYF
TRBJ2-3 | TRBV5-6 | CASSLPGQGTDTQYF
TRBJ2-1 | TRBV9 | CASSVRPGSGGASYNEQFF
TRBJ2-7 | TRBV12-3/TRBV12-4 | CASNRGSYEQYF
TRBJ1-1 | TRBV9 | CASSPGRGWTEAFF
TRBJ1-4 | TRBV28 | CASSRTGGDEKLFF
TRBJ1-4 | TRBV6-2/TRBV6-3 | CASSYMGGRAEKLLF
TRBJ2-3 | TRBV29-1 | CSGYTDTQYF
TRBJ2-3 | TRBV6-2/TRBV6-3 | CASSERLAGYPDTQYF
TRBJ2-6 | TRBV7-9 | CATTRASSGANVLTF
TRBJ1-5 | TRBV7-9 | CASSLAGAGDQPQHF
TRBJ2-7 | TRBV18 | CASSDLDEQYF